This passage covers 5 T cell receptor beta chains from one sample sequenced in a study. Each CDR3 protein is one row after TCRdb ran MiXCR on the RT-PCR reads. Counted here are about 700,000 distinct CDR3 sequences, around 14% occurring once; the ten biggest clones make up roughly 3.9%. Sequencing used memory CD4+ T cells from blood. Source of these receptors: a female donor in good health, serving as a healthy control.

The chain joins TRBV5-1 to TRBJ2-7; D uncertain. CDR3 size: 14 residues. The V gene lost 4 bases and the J gene lost 0 bases, with 11 bases spanning the gap. Germline V lookup: CDR1 SGHRS, CDR2 YFSETQ. CDR3 sequence reads: CASSPGRASYEQYF. The CDR3 region has the DNA TGCGCCAGCAGCCCCGGACGGGCCTCCTACGAGCAGTACTTC.

This clonotype showed up just a few times. The chain employs TRBV7-2 and TRBJ2-1; 10 nucleotides line up with TRBD2. J was trimmed by 8 bases and V by 1 base; bases with no gene match: 11. This CDR3 comprises 17 residues. Germline V CDR1 and CDR2: SGHTA, FQGNSA. The CDR3 sequence: CASSLVPASGSRHEQFF. The CDR3 DNA is TGTGCCAGCAGCTTAGTACCTGCTAGCGGGAGTCGTCATGAGCAGTTCTTC. The whole variable domain, remainder taken from reference TRBV7-2 and TRBJ2-1, is GAGVSQSPSNKVTEKGKDVELRCDPISGHTALYWYRQSLGQGLEFLIYFQGNSAPDKSGLPSDRFSAERTGGSVSTLTIQRTQQEDSAVYLCASSLVPASGSRHEQFFGPGTRLTVL.

The chain employs TRBV5-4 and TRBJ2-2, with unresolved D. There are 16 residues in the CDR3. The germline gives CDR1 SGHNT, CDR2 YYREEE (reference sequence). Trimming took off 6 bases at V and 0 bases at J, with 15 bases between the two ends. For the CDR3, the DNA is TGTGCCAGCACCGTAAAGAGCCGACCGAACACCGGGGAGCTGTTTTTT. It translates to CASTVKSRPNTGELFF. Full variable domain (missing parts from reference TRBV5-4 and TRBJ2-2): ETGVTQSPTHLIKTRGQQVTLRCSSQSGHNTVSWYQQALGQGPQFIFQYYREEENGRGNFPPRFSGLQFPNYSSELNVNALELDDSALYLCASTVKSRPNTGELFFGEGSRLTVL.

This rearrangement joins TRBV28 to TRBJ1-4, with D possibly being TRBD1 (6 bases). Trimming pared 3 bases from V and 5 bases from J, leaving 13 bases between. Germline CDR1 is MDHEN and CDR2 is SYDVKM. The CDR3 spans 15 residues. This CDR3 reads CASSLGAGENEKLFF. For the CDR3, the DNA is TGTGCCAGCAGTTTGGGCGCAGGGGAGAATGAAAAACTGTTTTTT.

This clonotype was seen more than once but under ten times. The V call is TRBV7-9, the J call TRBJ2-2, with 10 bases fitting TRBD2. Germline lookup yields CDR1 SEHNR and CDR2 FQNEAQ (reference sequence). The CDR3 contains 17 residues. After removal of 10 bases from V and 6 bases from J, the junction contained 17 bases not matched to a gene. The CDR3 DNA reads as TGTGCCATCAACCGGGGAGTCGGGACTAGCGAGGCCGGGGAGCTGTTTTTT. As protein: CAINRGVGTSEAGELFF. The full variable domain, rest sourced from reference TRBV7-9 and TRBJ2-2, is DTGVSQNPRHKITKRGQNVTFRCDPISEHNRLYWYRQTLGQGPEFLTYFQNEAQLEKSRLLSDRFSAERPKGSFSTLEIQRTEQGDSAMYLCAINRGVGTSEAGELFFGEGSRLTVL.